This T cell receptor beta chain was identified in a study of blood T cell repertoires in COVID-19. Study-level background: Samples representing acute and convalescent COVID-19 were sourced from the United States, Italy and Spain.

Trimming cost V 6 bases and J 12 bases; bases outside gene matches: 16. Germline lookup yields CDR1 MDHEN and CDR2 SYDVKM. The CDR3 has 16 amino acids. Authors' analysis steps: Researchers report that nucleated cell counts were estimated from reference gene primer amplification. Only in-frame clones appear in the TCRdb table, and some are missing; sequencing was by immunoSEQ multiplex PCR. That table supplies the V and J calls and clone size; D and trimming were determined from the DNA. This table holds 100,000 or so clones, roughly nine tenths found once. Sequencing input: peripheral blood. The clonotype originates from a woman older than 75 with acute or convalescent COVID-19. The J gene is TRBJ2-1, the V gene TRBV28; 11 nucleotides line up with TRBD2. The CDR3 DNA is TGTGCCAGCAGGGCACCTGGGACTAGCGGAAGGGGGTTGCAGTTCTTC. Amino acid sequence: CASRAPGTSGRGLQFF.